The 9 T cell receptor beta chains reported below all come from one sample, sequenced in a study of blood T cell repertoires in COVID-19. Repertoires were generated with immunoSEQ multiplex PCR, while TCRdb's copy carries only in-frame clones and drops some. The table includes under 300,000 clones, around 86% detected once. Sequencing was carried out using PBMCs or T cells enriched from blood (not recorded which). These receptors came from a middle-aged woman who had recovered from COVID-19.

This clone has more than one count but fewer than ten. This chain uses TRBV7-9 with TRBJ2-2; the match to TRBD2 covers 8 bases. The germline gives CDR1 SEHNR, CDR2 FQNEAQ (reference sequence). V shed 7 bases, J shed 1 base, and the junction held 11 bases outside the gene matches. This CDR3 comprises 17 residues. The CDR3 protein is CASILTPGLENTGELFF. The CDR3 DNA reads TGTGCCAGCATCCTAACACCGGGACTAGAGAACACCGGGGAGCTGTTTTTT.

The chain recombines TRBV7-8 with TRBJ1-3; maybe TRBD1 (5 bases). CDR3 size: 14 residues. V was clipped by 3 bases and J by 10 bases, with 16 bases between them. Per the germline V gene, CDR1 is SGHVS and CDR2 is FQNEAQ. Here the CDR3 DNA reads TGTGCCAGCAGCTTCGGACAAACTGGAGAGACCATATATTTT. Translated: CASSFGQTGETIYF.

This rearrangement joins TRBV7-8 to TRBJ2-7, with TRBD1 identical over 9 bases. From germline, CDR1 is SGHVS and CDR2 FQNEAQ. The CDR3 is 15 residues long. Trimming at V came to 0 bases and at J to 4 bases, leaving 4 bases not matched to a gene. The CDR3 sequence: CASSLAEDRGYEQYF. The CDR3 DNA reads TGTGCCAGCAGCTTAGCCGAGGACAGGGGTTACGAGCAGTACTTC.

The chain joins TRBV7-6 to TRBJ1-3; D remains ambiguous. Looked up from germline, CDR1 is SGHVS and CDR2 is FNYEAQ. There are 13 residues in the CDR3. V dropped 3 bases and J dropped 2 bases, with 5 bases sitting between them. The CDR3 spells CASSFSAGNTIYF. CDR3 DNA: TGTGCCAGCAGCTTTTCGGCTGGAAACACCATATATTTT.

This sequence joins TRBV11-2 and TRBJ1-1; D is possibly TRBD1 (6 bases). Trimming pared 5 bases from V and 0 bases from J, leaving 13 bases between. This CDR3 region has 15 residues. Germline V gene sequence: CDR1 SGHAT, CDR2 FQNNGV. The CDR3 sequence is CASSLFRQVNTEAFF. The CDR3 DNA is TGTGCCAGCAGCCTGTTCAGACAGGTGAACACTGAAGCTTTCTTT.

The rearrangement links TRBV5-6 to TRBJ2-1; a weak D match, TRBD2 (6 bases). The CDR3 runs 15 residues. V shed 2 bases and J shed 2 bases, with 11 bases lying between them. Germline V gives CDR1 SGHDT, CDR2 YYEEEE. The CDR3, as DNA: TGTGCCAGCAGCTTCAGATCGGGGGCCTACAATGAGCAGTTCTTC. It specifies CASSFRSGAYNEQFF. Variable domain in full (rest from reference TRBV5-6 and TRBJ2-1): DAGVTQSPTHLIKTRGQQVTLRCSPKSGHDTVSWYQQALGQGPQFIFQYYEEEERQRGNFPDRFSGHQFPNYSSELNVNALLLGDSALYLCASSFRSGAYNEQFFGPGTRLTVL.

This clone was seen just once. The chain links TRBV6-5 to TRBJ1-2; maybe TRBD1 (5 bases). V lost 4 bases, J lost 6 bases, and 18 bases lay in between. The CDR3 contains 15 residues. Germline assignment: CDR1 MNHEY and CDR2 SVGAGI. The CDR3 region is CASSSPGGISDGYTF. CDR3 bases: TGTGCCAGCAGTTCCCCGGGGGGGATTTCGGATGGCTACACCTTC.

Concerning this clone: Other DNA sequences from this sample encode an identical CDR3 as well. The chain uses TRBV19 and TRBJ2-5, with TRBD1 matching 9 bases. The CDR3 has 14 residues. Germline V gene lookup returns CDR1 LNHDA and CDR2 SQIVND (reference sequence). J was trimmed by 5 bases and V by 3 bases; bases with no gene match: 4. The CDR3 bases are TGTGCCAGTAGTATGGGACAGGGTTGGGAGACCCAGTACTTC. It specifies CASSMGQGWETQYF.

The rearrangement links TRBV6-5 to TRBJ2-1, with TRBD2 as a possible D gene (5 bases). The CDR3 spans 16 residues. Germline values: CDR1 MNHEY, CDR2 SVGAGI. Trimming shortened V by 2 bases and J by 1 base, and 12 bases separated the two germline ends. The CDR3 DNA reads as TGTGCCAGCAGTTACGGTCTAGCAGAGTCCTACAATGAGCAGTTCTTC. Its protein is CASSYGLAESYNEQFF.